A selection of T cell receptor beta chains follows, all from one sample in a study of vaccination and CD4 T cells after COVID-19. TCRdb reanalysed the PCR reads using MiXCR and keeps one entry per CDR3 protein. The table lists around 20,000 distinct CDR3 sequences, around 44% of them singletons. Their recognized antigens are unknown. Sequences were derived from CD4+ T cells from blood, cultured in vitro, sampled before SARS-CoV-2 vaccination. These receptors originate from a human donor who had recovered from COVID-19. CDR3s include the opening cysteine and the closing phenylalanine or tryptophan. A D gene is named only where the DNA matches it firmly. A clone size is listed for some rows: how often the clone was seen (once, few, many), or a class if it is expanded.

v_gene,d_gene,j_gene,abundance,CDR3aa,CDR3nt
TRBV4-3,.,TRBJ2-5,.,CAGSQDTSKETQYF,TGCGCCGGCAGCCAAGATACTAGCAAAGAGACCCAGTACTTC
TRBV21-1,.,TRBJ2-3,.,CASSQHGISTDTQYF,TGTGCCAGCAGCCAACACGGGATAAGCACAGATACGCAGTATTTT
TRBV20-1,TRBD1,TRBJ2-3,few,CSARAQGITDTQYF,TGCAGTGCTAGAGCACAGGGGATCACAGATACGCAGTATTTT
TRBV2,TRBD1,TRBJ2-3,.,CASREQGTASDTQYF,TGTGCCAGCAGGGAACAAGGGACAGCTTCCGATACGCAGTATTTT
TRBV29-1,.,TRBJ2-3,.,CSVNKGGTDTQYF,TGCAGCGTCAACAAAGGGGGCACAGATACGCAGTATTTT
TRBV6-1,.,TRBJ1-5,few,CASSELQGRNQPQHF,TGTGCCAGCAGTGAACTCCAGGGCCGGAATCAGCCCCAGCATTTT
TRBV6-2/TRBV6-3,.,TRBJ1-1,.,CASSDGQLMNTEAFF,TGTGCCAGCAGTGACGGACAGCTCATGAACACTGAAGCTTTCTTT
TRBV6-1,.,TRBJ2-2,.,CASRAGSFANTGELFF,TGTGCCAGTAGAGCAGGCTCCTTCGCGAACACCGGGGAGCTGTTTTTT
TRBV11-3,TRBD1,TRBJ2-5,.,CASSLRDRRETQYF,TGTGCCAGCAGCTTACGGGACAGGCGAGAGACCCAGTACTTC
TRBV7-3,.,TRBJ2-6,.,CASSLRGTGANVLTF,TGTGCCAGCAGCTTAAGAGGGACTGGGGCCAACGTCCTGACTTTC
TRBV7-9,.,TRBJ1-1,.,CASSPNAMNTEAFF,TGTGCCAGCAGCCCCAACGCGATGAACACTGAAGCTTTCTTT
TRBV6-5,TRBD1,TRBJ1-6,.,CASSYGWAGGNSPLHF,TGTGCCAGCAGTTACGGTTGGGCAGGGGGAAATTCACCCCTCCACTTT
TRBV20-1,.,TRBJ1-2,.,CSASSGTSNYGYTF,TGCAGTGCTAGTTCCGGGACAAGCAACTATGGCTACACCTTC
TRBV24-1,TRBD1,TRBJ2-1,.,CATGQGGNEQFF,TGTGCCACCGGACAGGGTGGGAATGAGCAGTTCTTC
TRBV7-2,TRBD1,TRBJ1-6,.,CASSRTGGIESPLHF,TGTGCCAGCAGCCGGACAGGGGGGATAGAGTCACCCCTCCACTTT
TRBV7-3,.,TRBJ2-1,.,CASNSGGSYNEQFF,TGTGCCAGCAACTCCGGGGGCTCCTACAATGAGCAGTTCTTC
TRBV20-1,TRBD1,TRBJ2-5,few,CSAPDRGGQETQYF,TGCAGTGCTCCCGACAGGGGTGGACAAGAGACCCAGTACTTC
TRBV10-1,TRBD2,TRBJ2-5,.,CARGTSGGRFIGETQYF,TGCGCCAGGGGGACTAGCGGGGGCAGGTTTATTGGGGAGACCCAGTACTTC
TRBV7-3,TRBD1,TRBJ2-5,once,CASSPGHSSFTGDQYF,TGTGCCAGCAGCCCGGGGCACAGCAGCTTCACAGGGGACCAGTACTTC
TRBV27,.,TRBJ1-2,.,CASRGMGLGYGYTF,TGTGCCAGCAGGGGGATGGGCTTGGGGTATGGCTACACCTTC
TRBV19,.,TRBJ1-1,.,CASSRSELRGTEAFF,TGTGCCAGTAGTAGAAGCGAGTTGAGGGGCACTGAAGCTTTCTTT
TRBV28,.,TRBJ1-2,.,CASSPPSNYGYTF,TGTGCCAGCAGCCCCCCTTCTAACTATGGCTACACCTTC
TRBV11-3,.,TRBJ1-6,.,CASSLGGINSPLHF,TGTGCCAGCAGCTTAGGGGGAATTAATTCACCCCTCCACTTT
TRBV20-1,.,TRBJ1-1,.,CSARVPRAGNTEAFF,TGCAGTGCTAGAGTCCCCCGGGCGGGGAACACTGAAGCTTTCTTT
TRBV6-2/TRBV6-3,TRBD1,TRBJ2-7,.,CASSKQGKGADEQYF,TGTGCCAGCAGTAAACAGGGAAAGGGGGCCGACGAGCAGTACTTC
TRBV15,.,TRBJ2-5,few,CATSSWGRETQYF,TGTGCCACCAGCAGTTGGGGGCGAGAGACCCAGTACTTC
TRBV6-5,.,TRBJ1-1,.,CASSYSVWAEAFF,TGTGCCAGCAGTTACTCCGTGTGGGCTGAAGCTTTCTTT
TRBV20-1,.,TRBJ1-1,few,CSASSVVRPINTEAFF,TGCAGTGCTAGCAGTGTGGTAAGGCCGATTAACACTGAAGCTTTCTTT
TRBV6-1,.,TRBJ2-7,.,CASSERWDNYYEQYF,TGTGCCAGCAGTGAACGCTGGGACAATTACTACGAGCAGTACTTC
TRBV7-2,.,TRBJ2-7,.,CASSRKSGPVEQYF,TGTGCCAGCAGCCGAAAATCAGGCCCCGTTGAGCAGTACTTC
TRBV11-3,TRBD1,TRBJ2-7,.,CASSLAIGTGGYEQYF,TGTGCCAGCAGCTTAGCAATTGGGACAGGGGGCTACGAGCAGTACTTC
TRBV20-1,TRBD1,TRBJ1-4,few,CSASRTGGEKLFF,TGCAGTGCTAGTAGGACAGGAGGTGAAAAACTGTTTTTT
TRBV3-1,.,TRBJ2-5,.,CASSQDHGPGAQYF,TGTGCCAGCAGCCAAGATCACGGGCCCGGGGCCCAGTACTTC
TRBV6-5,TRBD1,TRBJ1-1,few,CASSYGTGNTEAFF,TGTGCCAGCAGTTACGGGACAGGGAACACTGAAGCTTTCTTT
TRBV9,.,TRBJ1-1,.,CASSVVNSVNTEAFF,TGTGCCAGCAGCGTAGTTAACAGCGTGAACACTGAAGCTTTCTTT
TRBV6-2/TRBV6-3,.,TRBJ1-4,.,CASSYSWGSGEKLFF,TGTGCCAGCAGTTACTCTTGGGGATCTGGTGAAAAACTGTTTTTT
TRBV24-1,TRBD1,TRBJ2-7,few,CATSGGTGDYEQYF,TGTGCCACCAGTGGGGGGACAGGAGACTACGAGCAGTACTTC
TRBV6-2/TRBV6-3,TRBD1,TRBJ1-2,few,CASSPRTGAGGYTF,TGTGCCAGCAGTCCGCGGACAGGGGCTGGAGGCTACACCTTC
TRBV2,TRBD1,TRBJ1-5,.,CASSGWTRGTGGASGNQPQHF,TGTGCCAGCAGTGGGTGGACCCGGGGGACAGGGGGCGCCTCAGGCAATCAGCCCCAGCATTTT
TRBV12-3/TRBV12-4,.,TRBJ1-5,.,CASSLQADQPQHF,TGTGCCAGCAGTTTACAGGCTGATCAGCCCCAGCATTTT
TRBV7-9,.,TRBJ2-4,.,CASSPGQGSGKNIQYF,TGTGCCAGCAGCCCGGGACAAGGGTCGGGCAAAAACATTCAGTACTTC
TRBV2,TRBD1,TRBJ1-1,.,CASSGGGRTEAFF,TGTGCCAGCAGTGGAGGGGGCAGGACTGAAGCTTTCTTT